Reported below is one T cell receptor (beta chain). What it binds is unknown. Every isolated RNA sample was fully reverse transcribed, so sequencing captured expressed TCRB transcripts. The assay was immunoSEQ multiplex PCR, and TCRdb's table has in-frame clones only and misses some. The table has hundreds of thousands of clones, roughly 16% seen once. This entry is derived from a study of beta chain features in type 1 diabetes. Study observations and caveats: Equally in patients and controls, PCR might preferentially amplify shorter templates.

This CDR3 spans 15 amino acids. V was cut by 5 bases and J by 0 bases, with 14 bases left in between. Germline values: CDR1 MDHEN, CDR2 SYDVKM. The sequenced sample consisted of naive CD4+ T cells from blood. The chain uses TRBV28 and TRBJ2-7; no clear D. The TCR was taken from a man between 18 and 29 years old in good health. CDR3 region: CASSPLRKSSYEQYF. In DNA form, the CDR3 reads TGTGCCAGCAGTCCATTGCGTAAGAGCTCCTACGAGCAGTACTTC.